Listed below are T cell receptor beta chains from one sample, sequenced in a study of glioma-infiltrating T cells after dendritic cell vaccination. Libraries were prepared by immunoSEQ multiplex PCR; TCRdb keeps only in-frame clonotypes and omits some of them. The sample lists roughly 10,000 clones, 81% occurring once. This specimen was blood, taken after dendritic cell vaccination. The receptors here all came from a human donor with glioblastoma. Both conserved end residues are part of each CDR3. The D gene is left open where the match is weak. The size of a clone is reported for some rows only, either as once, few or many, or as a class for expanded clones.

clone_size j_call v_call d_call cdr3_aa cdr3_nt
- TRBJ2-3 TRBV6-4 - CASSDSAGTDTQYF TGTGCCAGCAGTGACTCCGCAGGCACAGATACGCAGTATTTT
- TRBJ2-7 TRBV2 - CASRELLAGSYEQYF TGTGCCAGCAGGGAACTCCTAGCCGGCTCCTACGAGCAGTACTTC
- TRBJ2-7 TRBV9 TRBD2 CASSQSLSASGRGDEQYF TGTGCCAGCAGCCAATCCCTTTCCGCTAGCGGGAGAGGCGACGAGCAGTACTTC
- TRBJ2-3 TRBV7-8 TRBD1 CASSLGQGIGSDTQYF TGTGCCAGCAGCCTAGGACAGGGGATTGGGTCAGATACGCAGTATTTT
- TRBJ2-3 TRBV20-1 - CSVQVADTQYF TGCAGTGTTCAGGTAGCAGATACGCAGTATTTT
- TRBJ2-6 TRBV7-2 - CASSPTGAANVLTF TGTGCCAGCAGTCCTACGGGAGCGGCCAACGTCCTGACTTTC
- TRBJ2-6 TRBV5-1 - CASSYSSGANVLTF TGCGCCAGCAGCTACAGCTCTGGGGCCAACGTCCTGACTTTC
- TRBJ2-2 TRBV5-1 - CASSAQPGVNTGELFF TGCGCCAGCAGCGCCCAACCGGGTGTTAACACCGGGGAGCTGTTTTTT
- TRBJ2-7 TRBV28 TRBD2 CASSLAGLAGNYEQYF TGTGCCAGCAGTTTAGCCGGACTAGCGGGGAATTACGAGCAGTACTTC
- TRBJ2-3 TRBV5-1 TRBD2 CASSLDAAGGIDTQYF TGCGCCAGCAGCTTGGATGCGGCGGGAGGGATAGATACGCAGTATTTT
- TRBJ2-1 TRBV4-3 - CASSQDRSFEQFF TGCGCCAGCAGCCAAGATCGGAGTTTTGAGCAGTTCTTC
- TRBJ2-7 TRBV6-5 TRBD2 CASSSGDFYEQYF TGTGCCAGCAGTAGCGGGGACTTCTACGAGCAGTACTTC
- TRBJ2-7 TRBV7-8 TRBD2 CASSQGGLAYEQYF TGTGCCAGCAGCCAGGGAGGACTAGCCTACGAGCAGTACTTC
- TRBJ2-7 TRBV5-1 TRBD2 CASSLALAGGYEQYF TGCGCCAGCAGCTTGGCTCTAGCGGGAGGTTACGAGCAGTACTTC
once TRBJ1-1 TRBV7-9 - CASSLGGGADTEAFF TGTGCCAGCAGCTTAGGGGGAGGGGCGGACACTGAAGCTTTCTTT
- TRBJ2-3 TRBV7-2 - CASSLGSGTDTQYF TGTGCCAGCAGCTTAGGTTCTGGCACAGATACGCAGTATTTT
- TRBJ1-3 TRBV19 - CASSNSRSSGNTIYF TGTGCCAGTAGTAATTCAAGGAGCTCTGGAAACACCATATATTTT
- TRBJ2-5 TRBV7-2 TRBD1 CASSYDRGLETQYF TGTGCCAGCAGCTATGACAGGGGGCTAGAGACCCAGTACTTC
few TRBJ2-7 TRBV7-9 TRBD2 CASSLASGGMSEQYF TGTGCCAGCAGCTTGGCCAGCGGGGGGATGAGCGAGCAGTACTTC
- TRBJ2-7 TRBV5-1 - CASARQADHEQYF TGCGCCAGCGCCAGACAGGCGGACCACGAGCAGTACTTC
- TRBJ1-1 TRBV7-3 - CASSSQSRTEAFF TGTGCCAGCAGCTCCCAATCGAGGACTGAAGCTTTCTTT
- TRBJ1-4 TRBV12-5 - CASGILQGKLFF TGTGCTAGTGGTATTCTACAGGGAAAACTGTTTTTT
few TRBJ1-2 TRBV21-1 - CASTILPVRGAGDGYTF TGTGCCAGCACGATCCTCCCGGTTCGGGGGGCCGGAGATGGCTACACCTTC
- TRBJ1-4 TRBV30 - CAWSPTPANEKLFF TGTGCCTGGAGTCCCACCCCAGCTAATGAAAAACTGTTTTTT
- TRBJ2-2 TRBV30 TRBD2 CAWSWTGGFTGELFF TGTGCCTGGAGTTGGACGGGAGGGTTCACCGGGGAGCTGTTTTTT
- TRBJ2-4 TRBV5-5 TRBD2 CASANWRRGGTKNIQYF TGTGCCAGCGCCAATTGGAGGCGGGGAGGGACCAAAAACATTCAGTACTTC
- TRBJ2-2 TRBV29-1 - CSVVVSGELFF TGCAGCGTTGTTGTTAGCGGGGAGCTGTTTTTT
- TRBJ2-1 TRBV11-3 TRBD2 CASSSSGRLYNEQFF TGTGCCAGCAGCTCTAGCGGGAGGCTCTACAATGAGCAGTTCTTC
- TRBJ2-3 TRBV7-9 - CASSLARRGGDTQYF TGTGCCAGCAGCTTAGCGCGGAGGGGGGGAGATACGCAGTATTTT
once TRBJ2-5 TRBV7-3 - CASSFTVNPSETQYF TGTGCCAGCAGCTTTACGGTGAACCCGTCAGAGACCCAGTACTTC
- TRBJ2-4 TRBV29-1 TRBD2 CSVTRAGGPLDIQYF TGCAGCGTAACACGGGCGGGAGGGCCTTTGGACATTCAGTACTTC
- TRBJ2-7 TRBV18 TRBD2 CASSPSVVAGGEQYF TGTGCCAGCTCACCGTCTGTGGTAGCGGGAGGCGAGCAGTACTTC
- TRBJ2-3 TRBV9 TRBD2 CASSVALAGGDTQYF TGTGCCAGCAGCGTAGCTCTGGCGGGAGGAGATACGCAGTATTTT
- TRBJ2-1 TRBV2 TRBD2 CASSEQLAGGNNEQFF TGTGCCAGCAGTGAGCAACTAGCGGGAGGGAACAATGAGCAGTTCTTC
once TRBJ1-1 TRBV6-5 - CASTYGGGLEAFF TGTGCCAGCACCTATGGGGGGGGGCTGGAAGCTTTCTTT
- TRBJ2-2 TRBV30 TRBD1 CAWNRGLGTGELFF TGTGCCTGGAACAGGGGGCTGGGCACCGGGGAGCTGTTTTTT
- TRBJ1-3 TRBV7-2 TRBD1 CASSTYRDRGLSGNTIYF TGTGCCAGCAGCACTTACCGGGACAGGGGGCTCTCTGGAAACACCATATATTTT
- TRBJ2-3 TRBV18 - CASSPPTSTDTQYF TGTGCCAGCTCACCTCCGACTAGCACAGATACGCAGTATTTT
- TRBJ2-3 TRBV7-8 - CASSLVITDTQYF TGTGCCAGCAGCTTAGTCATCACAGATACGCAGTATTTT
- TRBJ2-2 TRBV11-1 - CASSLEAGANTGELFF TGTGCCAGCAGCTTAGAGGCAGGGGCGAACACCGGGGAGCTGTTTTTT
- TRBJ2-5 TRBV5-4 - CASSLRGTETQYF TGTGCCAGCAGCTTGCGAGGCACAGAGACCCAGTACTTC
- TRBJ2-7 TRBV5-6 - CASSLGAGDREQYF TGTGCCAGCAGCTTGGGGGCAGGGGATCGCGAGCAGTACTTC